A selection of T cell receptor beta chains follows, all from one sample in a study of T-cell memory formation after mild COVID-19. TCRdb analysed the 5' RACE reads with MiXCR anew, one entry per CDR3 protein. The data show 560,000 or so distinct CDR3 sequences, around 16% seen once. Source material: PBMCs or a T cell subset sorted from them (not recorded which). These receptor sequences come from an adult woman who had mild COVID-19 (a few samples of this study predate the infection). Cell type and time point are not known. Each CDR3 is given with its conserved first and last residue. D genes are given only for firm matches. The size of a clone is reported for some rows only, either as once, few or many, or as a class for expanded clones.

>few|TRBJ1-4|.|TRBV2
TGTGCCAGCAGGCCGATCGGGGTCCCTAATGAAAAACTGTTTTTT
CASRPIGVPNEKLFF
>.|TRBJ1-1|.|TRBV18
TGTGCCAGCTCACTATCGGGACACCTGAACACTGAAGCTTTCTTT
CASSLSGHLNTEAFF
>.|TRBJ2-6|.|TRBV19
TGTGCCAGTAGTATAGGGGTTCACTCTGGGGCCAACGTCCTGACTTTC
CASSIGVHSGANVLTF
>few|TRBJ1-1|TRBD1|TRBV5-1
TGCGCCAGCGGAATCGACAGGGCGGCTTTCTTT
CASGIDRAAFF
>few|TRBJ1-6|TRBD1|TRBV6-5
TGTGCCAGCAGTTACACTCTCCGACAGGGCTATAATTCACCCCTCCACTTT
CASSYTLRQGYNSPLHF
>few|TRBJ2-1|.|TRBV7-9
TGTGCCAGCAGCCGGTCAGTACCGAACAATGAGCAGTTCTTC
CASSRSVPNNEQFF
>few|TRBJ1-1|.|TRBV29-1
TGCAGCGTTGATGCCCGCCTGATGAACACTGAAGCTTTCTTT
CSVDARLMNTEAFF
>few|TRBJ2-1|TRBD1|TRBV7-8
TGTGCCAGCAGCTTAGCGGGGACAGGGGGCGAGAATGAGCAGTTCTTC
CASSLAGTGGENEQFF
>.|TRBJ1-2|.|TRBV5-1
TGCGCCAGCACCCGGGGCTTAGCCTATGGCTACACCTTC
CASTRGLAYGYTF
>few|TRBJ1-5|.|TRBV3-1
TGTGCCAGCTCGAGTGGGGGGGGCAGCAATCAGCCCCAGCATTTT
CASSSGGGSNQPQHF
>few|TRBJ1-1|TRBD1|TRBV3-1
TGTGCCAGCATGCCGGGACAGGGGCGTACTGAAGCTTTCTTT
CASMPGQGRTEAFF
>many|TRBJ1-3|.|TRBV5-5
TGTGCCAGCAGCTTGGGTGTGACGGACAAAAACACCATATATTTT
CASSLGVTDKNTIYF
>few|TRBJ2-1|TRBD2|TRBV14
TGTGCCAGCAGCCCTAGCGGGGGCAATGAGCAGTTCTTC
CASSPSGGNEQFF
>many|TRBJ1-6|.|TRBV9
TGTGCCAGCAGCGTAGGCGGGAGGGATAATTCACCCCTCCACTTT
CASSVGGRDNSPLHF
>.|TRBJ2-7|.|TRBV3-1
TGTGCCAGCAGCCAGAGGGCCAGCACCTACGAGCAGTACTTC
CASSQRASTYEQYF
>.|TRBJ2-5|.|TRBV25-1
TGTGCCAGCAGTCCGTCGTCGGGGTTCGGGGGGACCCAGTACTTC
CASSPSSGFGGTQYF
>few|TRBJ2-1|TRBD2|TRBV6-2/TRBV6-3
TGTGCCACGAGGCGGGGGGAGCACAATGAGCAGTTCTTC
CATRRGEHNEQFF
>.|TRBJ2-3|.|TRBV9
TGTGCCAGCAGCGTGTGGGCCGACACAGATACGCAGTATTTT
CASSVWADTDTQYF
>.|TRBJ1-4|.|TRBV9
TGTGCCAGCAGCGCGGACAGCGGCGCAACTAATGAAAAACTGTTTTTT
CASSADSGATNEKLFF
>few|TRBJ2-6|.|TRBV29-1
TGCAGCGTTGAGACTAATCCAGGGAATGGGGCCAACGTCCTGACTTTC
CSVETNPGNGANVLTF
>few|TRBJ1-5|.|TRBV6-6
TGTGCCAGCACTGCCAGCTACTCATATCAGCCCCAGCATTTT
CASTASYSYQPQHF
>.|TRBJ2-3|TRBD2|TRBV15
TGTGCCACCAGCGGACTAGCGGACACAGATACGCAGTATTTT
CATSGLADTDTQYF
>few|TRBJ1-2|TRBD1|TRBV6-5
TGTGCCAGCAGCCCCCCGTGGGGACAGGGAAACTATGGCTACACCTTC
CASSPPWGQGNYGYTF
>few|TRBJ1-2|.|TRBV24-1
TGTGCCACCAGTGATTCATCAGGCTACACCTTC
CATSDSSGYTF
>.|TRBJ1-5|.|TRBV5-1
TGCGCCAGCAGCTTGGAAGGGGATAGCAATCAGCCCCAGCATTTT
CASSLEGDSNQPQHF